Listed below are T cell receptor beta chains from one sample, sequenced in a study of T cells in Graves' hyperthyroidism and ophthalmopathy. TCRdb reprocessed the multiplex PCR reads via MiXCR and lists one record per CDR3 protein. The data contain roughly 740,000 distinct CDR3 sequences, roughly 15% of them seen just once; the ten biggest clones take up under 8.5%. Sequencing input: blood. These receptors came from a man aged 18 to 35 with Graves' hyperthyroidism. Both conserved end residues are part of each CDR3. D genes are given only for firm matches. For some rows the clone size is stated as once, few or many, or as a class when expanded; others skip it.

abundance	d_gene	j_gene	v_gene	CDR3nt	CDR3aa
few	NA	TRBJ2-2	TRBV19	TGTGCCAGTACCGAGCCGGCCGGGGAGCTGTTTTTT	CASTEPAGELFF
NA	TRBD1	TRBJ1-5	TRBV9	TGTGCCAGCCGGGACAGGGGGCTTAGGAGCAATCAGCCCCAGCATTTT	CASRDRGLRSNQPQHF
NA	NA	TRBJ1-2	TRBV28	TGTGCCAGCAGTTTAAGCTCATGGGGGGGCCTTAACTATGGCTACACCTTC	CASSLSSWGGLNYGYTF
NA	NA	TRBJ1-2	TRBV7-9	TGTGCCAGCAGCCCACGGCGCGTTGACGGCTACACCTTC	CASSPRRVDGYTF
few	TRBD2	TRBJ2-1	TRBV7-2	TGTGCCAGCAACCCTTCGGGGGGAAGAATGATTTACAATGAGCAGTTCTTC	CASNPSGGRMIYNEQFF
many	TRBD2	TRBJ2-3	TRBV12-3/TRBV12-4	TGTGCCAGCAGTTATCCCACCCGGCGGGAGGTCACAGATACGCAGTATTTT	CASSYPTRREVTDTQYF
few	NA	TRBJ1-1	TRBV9	TGTGCCAGCAGCCCAGGAGGGCTGGGTAACACTGAAGCTTTCTTT	CASSPGGLGNTEAFF
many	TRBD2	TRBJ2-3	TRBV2	TGTGCCAGCAGTGACTACCCCCCGGGACTAGCGGGAGAGGTAGATACGCAGTATTTT	CASSDYPPGLAGEVDTQYF
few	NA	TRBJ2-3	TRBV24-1	TGTGCCACCGAAGCGGAGGAAGATACGCAGTATTTT	CATEAEEDTQYF
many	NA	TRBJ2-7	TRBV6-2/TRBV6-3	TGTGCCAGCAGTTTCCTCGGGCGCCCCTACGAGCAGTACTTC	CASSFLGRPYEQYF
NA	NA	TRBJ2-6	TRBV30	TGTGCCTGGAGTACGAACTCTGGGGCCAACGTCCTGACTTTC	CAWSTNSGANVLTF
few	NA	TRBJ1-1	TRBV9	TGTGCCAGCAGGCAGACAGCAGCGGTGAACACTGAAGCTTTCTTT	CASRQTAAVNTEAFF
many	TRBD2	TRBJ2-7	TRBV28	TGTGCCAGCGGGGCTAGCGGATCCTACGAGCAGTACTTC	CASGASGSYEQYF
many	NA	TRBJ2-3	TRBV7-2	TGTGCCAGCAGCTTAGGAGGGGTTGTAACGCAGCTCACAGATACGCAGTATTTT	CASSLGGVVTQLTDTQYF
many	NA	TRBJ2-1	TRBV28	TGTGCCAGCAGTCTACCCCCCCACACAGTGGGCCTCTACAATGAGCAGTTCTTC	CASSLPPHTVGLYNEQFF
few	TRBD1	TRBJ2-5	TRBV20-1	TGCAGTGCTAGAGGCCAGGGGGACGGGACCCAGTACTTC	CSARGQGDGTQYF